The clone carrying this T cell receptor beta chain appeared a few times. What it binds is not known. Read data end 3 residues before the CDR3 end; the end is taken from the germline J gene. Equal genomic DNA amounts from CVID and control samples were sequenced. Assay used: immunoSEQ multiplex PCR; TCRdb lists only in-frame clones, some missing. The counts give about 26,000 clones, none of them seen only once; 4% is held by the top ten. The data stem from a study of T cell clonality in common variable immunodeficiency. Trimming left V 5 bases short and J 9 bases short, with 14 bases between. The CDR3 length is 13 residues. Germline lookup yields CDR1 SSHAT and CDR2 FNYEAQ (reference sequence). CVID meant reduced serum IgG, IgA and/or IgM plus specific antibody deficiency. CVID subjects had received replacement immunoglobulin for at least one year. General study results and limits: Fewer deletions and N-nucleotide insertions were reportedly seen in common variable immunodeficiency TCR beta sequences. Fewer TCRbeta clones were shared among CVID subjects than controls.

This clonotype was sampled from a human donor with common variable immunodeficiency. The chain joins TRBV7-7 to TRBJ2-1; D might be TRBD1 (8 bases). Input material: peripheral blood mononuclear cells. The DNA read from the CDR3 is TGTGCCAGCAGCCCGGACAGGGAGGGTGAG. Encoded protein: CASSPDREGE. The CDR3, in full, reads CASSPDREGEQFF.